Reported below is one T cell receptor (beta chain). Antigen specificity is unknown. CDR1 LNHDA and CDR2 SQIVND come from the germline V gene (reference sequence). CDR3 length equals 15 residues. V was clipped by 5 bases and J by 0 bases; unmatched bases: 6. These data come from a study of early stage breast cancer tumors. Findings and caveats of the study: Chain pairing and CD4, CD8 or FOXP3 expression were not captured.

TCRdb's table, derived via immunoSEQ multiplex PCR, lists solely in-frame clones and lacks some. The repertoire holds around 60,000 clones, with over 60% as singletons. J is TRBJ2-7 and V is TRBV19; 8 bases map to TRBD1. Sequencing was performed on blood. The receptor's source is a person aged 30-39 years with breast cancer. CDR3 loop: CASSLGQGASYEQYF. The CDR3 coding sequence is TGTGCCAGTAGTCTCGGGCAGGGGGCCTCCTACGAGCAGTACTTC.